Following are 16 T cell receptor beta chains from one sample sequenced in a study of cytomegalovirus exposure and HLA in healthy donors. The PCR employed 60 Vbeta primers together with 13 Jbeta primers. Profiling relied on immunoSEQ multiplex PCR, and the TCRdb table lists in-frame clones only, not all of them. The sample yields fewer than 200,000 clones, about 82% seen once. Sequencing was performed on PBMCs. The receptors here all came from a female donor in good health and CMV-seronegative.

The chain recombines TRBV5-1 with TRBJ2-3, with 9 bases identical to TRBD1. V gave up 0 bases and J gave up 2 bases; unmatched junction bases: 1. Germline values: CDR1 SGHRS, CDR2 YFSETQ. This CDR3 has 15 amino acids. The CDR3 loop is CASSLVQGATDTQYF. CDR3 nucleotides: TGCGCCAGCAGCTTGGTACAGGGGGCCACAGATACGCAGTATTTT.

The chain recombines TRBV19 with TRBJ1-2, with TRBD1 matching over 11 bases. The germline gives CDR1 LNHDA, CDR2 SQIVND (reference sequence). This CDR3 has 15 amino acids. J gave up 8 bases and V 3 bases, and 8 bases lay outside the gene matches. In DNA form, the CDR3 reads TGTGCCAGTAGTATCCCGGACAGGGGGCTTCGCGGCTACACCTTC. As protein: CASSIPDRGLRGYTF. Variable domain in full (rest from reference TRBV19 and TRBJ1-2): DGGITQSPKYLFRKEGQNVTLSCEQNLNHDAMYWYRQDPGQGLRLIYYSQIVNDFQKGDIAEGYSVSREKKESFPLTVTSAQKNPTAFYLCASSIPDRGLRGYTFGSGTRLTVV.

This chain connects TRBV18 to TRBJ2-1; 8 nucleotides line up with TRBD1. The CDR3 totals 15 residues. CDR1 and CDR2 from the germline V gene are KGHSH and LQKENI. With V trimmed by 4 bases and J by 8 bases, 10 bases remained unmatched. Here the CDR3 DNA reads TGTGCCAGCTCACACGGGCGCAGGGGGCGGGATGAGCAGTTCTTC. Its translation is CASSHGRRGRDEQFF.

This chain connects TRBV30 to TRBJ1-1, with 10 bases identical to TRBD1. The V and J ends lost 6 bases and 7 bases, in that order; junction bases with no gene match: 5. The CDR3 is 12 residues long. The V gene's germline CDR1 is GTSNPN and CDR2 SVGIG (reference sequence). CDR3 region: CACDRGLGEAFF. The CDR3 region has the DNA TGTGCCTGTGACAGGGGGCTGGGTGAAGCTTTCTTT.

The chain is built from TRBV28 and TRBJ2-7, with 14 bases matching TRBD2. The trim removed 5 bases at V and 4 bases at J, leaving 28 bases unmatched. The germline CDR1 and CDR2 sequences are MDHEN and SYDVKM. The CDR3 runs 23 residues. This chain's CDR3 is CASSRQTKPGLAGVSIPMYEQYF. CDR3 DNA sequence: TGTGCCAGCAGTCGACAGACTAAACCGGGACTAGCGGGAGTTTCCATCCCAATGTACGAGCAGTACTTC.

As DNA, the CDR3 is TGTGCCAGCAAAACCGGTCTAGCGCTCCAAGAGACCCAGTACTTC. Protein sequence: CASKTGLALQETQYF. The chain couples TRBV2 to TRBJ2-5, with D tentatively TRBD2 (6 bases). The CDR3 runs 15 residues. Germline CDR1 reads SNHLY; CDR2 reads FYNNEI. Trimming took off 7 bases at V and 1 base at J, with 16 bases between the two ends.

The chain carries TRBV6-5 and TRBJ2-3; 8 bases map to TRBD2. CDR3 length: 15 residues. Trimming removed 7 bases from V and 2 bases from J; junction bases left unmatched: 8. Germline lookup yields CDR1 MNHEY and CDR2 SVGAGI. CDR3 amino acids: CASKQLAGYTDTQYF. CDR3 sequence (DNA): TGTGCCAGCAAACAGCTAGCGGGCTACACAGATACGCAGTATTTT.

CDR3 sequence: CASSSNSGGRADTQYF. The CDR3, as DNA: TGCGCCAGCAGCTCAAATTCAGGGGGCCGGGCAGATACGCAGTATTTT. The genes are TRBV5-1 and TRBJ2-3, with 8 bases aligning to TRBD1. Germline values: CDR1 SGHRS, CDR2 YFSETQ. The length of the CDR3 is 16 residues. V trimming: 3 bases; J trimming: 4 bases; junction bases outside the gene matches: 10.

This clone has a single count. The chain is built from TRBV29-1 and TRBJ2-2; D might be TRBD1 (5 bases). Between the trimmed V and J ends, which lost 7 bases and 2 bases, there was a span of 11 bases. The CDR3 is 13 amino acids. From germline, CDR1 is SQVTM and CDR2 ANQGSEA. The CDR3 reads CSEETANTGELFF. Here the CDR3 DNA reads TGCAGCGAGGAGACAGCTAACACCGGGGAGCTGTTTTTT.

This rearrangement joins TRBV7-9 to TRBJ2-5; 8 bases agree with TRBD2. In germline, CDR1 is SEHNR, CDR2 FQNEAQ (reference sequence). The J segment lost 2 bases and the V segment lost 5 bases, leaving 7 bases of the junction unmatched. The CDR3 runs 15 residues. CDR3 coding DNA: TGTGCCAGCAGCACCACTAGCGGTTTGCAAGAGACCCAGTACTTC. Translated, it gives CASSTTSGLQETQYF.

CDR3 DNA: TGTGCCAGTAGTTCGCACCCGGGACAGCTGTACGAGCAGTACTTC. This gives the protein CASSSHPGQLYEQYF. The chain is built from TRBV19 and TRBJ2-5; 7 bases are a match to TRBD1. The better agreement between TRBJ2-7 and the DNA end casts doubt on the J call. The CDR3 spans 15 residues. Germline V lookup: CDR1 LNHDA, CDR2 SQIVND (reference sequence).

The chain has TRBV18 and TRBJ1-1; 11 bases match TRBD1. Germline V gene data show CDR1 as KGHSH and CDR2 as LQKENI. Germline trimming cut 3 bases from V and 4 bases from J; bases unmatched to any gene: 19. This CDR3 is 20 amino acids long. The CDR3 DNA is TGTGCCAGCTCACCTGTTATATTAGGAATAGGGACAGGGGGTTTCACTGAAGCTTTCTTT. Its translation: CASSPVILGIGTGGFTEAFF.

This clone has a handful of counts. The chain is built from TRBV4-2 and TRBJ2-2, with 16 nucleotides matching TRBD2. V was clipped by 2 bases and J by 5 bases; unmatched bases: 8. Germline loops: CDR1 LGHNA, CDR2 YNFKEQ. This CDR3 is 19 amino acids long. The CDR3 region has the DNA TGTGCCAGCAGCCAAAAAGGGACTAGCGGGGGGGCGGGAACCGGGGAGCTGTTTTTT. It is translated as CASSQKGTSGGAGTGELFF.

V and J are TRBV5-5 and TRBJ2-7; 13 nucleotides align to TRBD2. Germline CDR1 is SGHKS and CDR2 is YYEKEE (reference sequence). V was clipped by 3 bases and J by 3 bases; unmatched bases: 6. This CDR3 contains 16 residues. The CDR3 DNA sequence: TGTGCCAGCAGCTCCGGACTAGCGGGAGAGTTCTACGAGCAGTACTTC. This sequence encodes CASSSGLAGEFYEQYF.

The chain recombines TRBV6-5 with TRBJ1-3, with TRBD1 matching 11 bases. The CDR3 contains 13 residues. Germline assignment: CDR1 MNHEY and CDR2 SVGAGI. Trimming removed 5 bases from V and 9 bases from J; junction bases left unmatched: 3. The CDR3 sequence: CASSPGTGGTIYF. DNA for the CDR3: TGTGCCAGCAGTCCCGGGACAGGGGGCACCATATATTTT.

This chain links TRBV27 with TRBJ1-2, with 8 bases aligning to TRBD1. The CDR3 loop spans 16 amino acids. Trimming cost V 2 bases and J 4 bases; bases outside gene matches: 9. The germline CDR1 and CDR2 sequences are MNHEY and SMNVEV (reference sequence). For the CDR3, the DNA is TGTGCCAGCAGTTTAAGCACAGGGGGAGCTACCTATGGCTACACCTTC. It codes for CASSLSTGGATYGYTF.